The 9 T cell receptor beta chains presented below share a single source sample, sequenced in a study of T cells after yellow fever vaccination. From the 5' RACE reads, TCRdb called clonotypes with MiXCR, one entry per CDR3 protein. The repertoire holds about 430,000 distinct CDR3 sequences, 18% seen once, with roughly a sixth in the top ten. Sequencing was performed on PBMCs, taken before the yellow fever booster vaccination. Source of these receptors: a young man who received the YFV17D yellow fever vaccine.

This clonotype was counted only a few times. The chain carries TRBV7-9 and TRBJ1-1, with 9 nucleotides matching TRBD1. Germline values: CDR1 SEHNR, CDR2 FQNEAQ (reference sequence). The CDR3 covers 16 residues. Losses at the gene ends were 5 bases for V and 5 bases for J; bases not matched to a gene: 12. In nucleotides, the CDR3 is TGTGCCAGCAGCCTCGGACAGGGGTCATTTCGGACTGAAGCTTTCTTT. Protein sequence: CASSLGQGSFRTEAFF.

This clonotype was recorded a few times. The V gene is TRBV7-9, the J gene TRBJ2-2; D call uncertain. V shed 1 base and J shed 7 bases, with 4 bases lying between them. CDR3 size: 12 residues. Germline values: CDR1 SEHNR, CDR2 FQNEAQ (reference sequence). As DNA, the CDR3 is TGTGCCAGCAGCTTAGATTTCGGGGAGCTGTTTTTT. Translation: CASSLDFGELFF.

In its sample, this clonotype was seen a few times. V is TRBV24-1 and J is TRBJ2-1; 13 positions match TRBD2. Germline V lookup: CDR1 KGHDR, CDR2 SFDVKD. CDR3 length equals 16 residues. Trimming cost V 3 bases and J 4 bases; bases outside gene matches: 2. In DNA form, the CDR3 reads TGTGCCACCAGTGATAGGGGACTAGCGGGATACAATGAGCAGTTCTTC. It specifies CATSDRGLAGYNEQFF.

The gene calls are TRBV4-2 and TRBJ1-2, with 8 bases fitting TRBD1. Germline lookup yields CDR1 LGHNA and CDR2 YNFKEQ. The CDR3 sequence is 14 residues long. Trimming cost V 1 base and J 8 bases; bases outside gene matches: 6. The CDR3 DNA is TGTGCCAGCAGCCAAGGAGACAGGGGAATAGGCTACACCTTC. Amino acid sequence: CASSQGDRGIGYTF.

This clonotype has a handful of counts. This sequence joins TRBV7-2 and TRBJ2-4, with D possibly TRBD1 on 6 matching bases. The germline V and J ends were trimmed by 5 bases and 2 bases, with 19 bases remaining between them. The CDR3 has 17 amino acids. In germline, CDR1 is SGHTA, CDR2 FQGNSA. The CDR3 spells CASSPRSGESTKNIQYF. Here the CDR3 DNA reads TGTGCCAGCAGCCCACGATCAGGGGAGTCAACCAAAAACATTCAGTACTTC.

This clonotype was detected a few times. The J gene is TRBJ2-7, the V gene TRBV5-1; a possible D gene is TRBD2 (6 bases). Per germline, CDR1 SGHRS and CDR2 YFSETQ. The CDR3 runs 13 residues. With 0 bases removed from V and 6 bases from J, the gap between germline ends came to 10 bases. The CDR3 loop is CASSLGYGGEQYF. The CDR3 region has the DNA TGCGCCAGCAGCTTGGGGTACGGGGGCGAGCAGTACTTC.

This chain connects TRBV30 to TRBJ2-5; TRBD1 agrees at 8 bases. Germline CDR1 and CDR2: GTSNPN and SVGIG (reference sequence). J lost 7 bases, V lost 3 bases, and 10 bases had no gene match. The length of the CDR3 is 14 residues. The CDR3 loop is CAWRKGQAAGTQYF. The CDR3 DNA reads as TGTGCCTGGAGGAAGGGACAGGCCGCGGGGACCCAGTACTTC.

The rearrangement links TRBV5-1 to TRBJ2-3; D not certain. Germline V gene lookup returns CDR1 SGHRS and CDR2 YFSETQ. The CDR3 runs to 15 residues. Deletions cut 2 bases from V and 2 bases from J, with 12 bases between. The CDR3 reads CASSFSRYPTDTQYF. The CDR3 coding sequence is TGCGCCAGCAGCTTTAGCAGATACCCCACAGATACGCAGTATTTT.

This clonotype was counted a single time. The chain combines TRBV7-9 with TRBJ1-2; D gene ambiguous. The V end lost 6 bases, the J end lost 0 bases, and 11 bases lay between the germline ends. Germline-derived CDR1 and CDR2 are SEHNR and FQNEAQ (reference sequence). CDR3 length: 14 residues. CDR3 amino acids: CASSYTGTNYGYTF. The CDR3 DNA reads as TGTGCCAGCAGTTATACCGGGACTAACTATGGCTACACCTTC.